Listed below are T cell receptor beta chains from one sample, sequenced in a study of cytomegalovirus exposure and HLA in healthy donors. Produced via immunoSEQ multiplex PCR; TCRdb's table is partial and in-frame only. The sample holds 100,000 to 150,000 clones, 65% to 80% seen once. The sequencing sample was made of PBMCs. All receptors derive from a woman aged 55 to 70 in good health and CMV-seropositive. CDR3s include the opening cysteine and the closing phenylalanine or tryptophan. The order of the fields is V gene, J gene, D gene, clone size, CDR3 protein, CDR3 DNA. The D gene is left open where the match is weak. Not all rows give a size; the values are once, few, many and, for expanded clones, a class.

>TRBV2|TRBJ2-7|.|.
CASKNRLRNSYEQYF
TGTGCCAGCAAAAATCGTCTCAGAAACTCCTACGAGCAGTACTTC
>TRBV29-1|TRBJ1-1|.|.
CSAQGFDTEAFF
TGCAGCGCACAGGGTTTTGACACTGAAGCTTTCTTT
>TRBV27|TRBJ2-2|TRBD1|.
CASSLHKFPGQGYTGELFF
TGTGCCAGCAGTTTACACAAGTTCCCCGGACAGGGATACACCGGGGAGCTGTTTTTT
>TRBV27|TRBJ1-2|TRBD1|few
CASSPQTGGHGYTF
TGTGCCAGCAGTCCACAGACAGGGGGCCATGGCTACACCTTC
>TRBV4-3|TRBJ2-1|TRBD2|.
CASSQDPFSGPFRDEQFF
TGCGCCAGCAGCCAAGATCCTTTTAGCGGGCCGTTCAGGGATGAGCAGTTCTTC
>TRBV11-2|TRBJ1-1|.|.
CASSLPPLRAEAFF
TGTGCCAGCAGCTTACCCCCCCTCAGGGCTGAAGCTTTCTTT
>TRBV6-6|TRBJ1-2|TRBD1|.
CASNTDRNYGYTF
TGTGCCAGCAACACGGACAGGAACTATGGCTACACCTTC
>TRBV4-3|TRBJ2-7|TRBD1|.
CASSQDFPGTVAYEQYF
TGCGCCAGCAGCCAAGACTTCCCAGGGACAGTGGCCTACGAGCAGTACTTC
>TRBV29-1|TRBJ1-1|TRBD1|.
CSVAGTEGTEAFF
TGCAGCGTTGCAGGGACAGAGGGGACTGAAGCTTTCTTT
>TRBV7-9|TRBJ2-2|.|.
CASSLGLAHGELFF
TGTGCCAGCAGCTTAGGGCTAGCGCACGGGGAGCTGTTTTTT
>TRBV15|TRBJ1-4|TRBD1|.
CATRGQARSNEKLFF
TGTGCCACCAGGGGACAGGCACGCTCCAATGAAAAACTGTTTTTT
>TRBV7-2|TRBJ2-1|TRBD2|.
CVSSPLAGEQFF
TGTGTCAGCAGCCCCTTAGCGGGAGAGCAGTTCTTC
>TRBV29-1|TRBJ1-1|TRBD1|.
CSGRQGVTEAFF
TGCAGCGGCAGACAGGGAGTCACTGAAGCTTTCTTT
>TRBV5-1|TRBJ2-3|TRBD2|few
CASSLVLAGGTDTQYF
TGCGCCAGCAGCTTGGTACTAGCGGGAGGCACAGATACGCAGTATTTT
>TRBV13|TRBJ2-2|TRBD1|.
CASSPGTGDTGELFF
TGTGCCAGCAGCCCCGGGACAGGGGACACCGGGGAGCTGTTTTTT
>TRBV7-2|TRBJ1-2|TRBD1|.
CASSSSGGHGYTF
TGTGCCAGCAGCTCCTCAGGGGGACATGGCTACACCTTC
>TRBV7-9|TRBJ2-7|.|.
CASSLSAKSSKYF
TGTGCCAGCAGCCTTAGTGCTAAGTCTAGCAAGTACTTC
>TRBV30|TRBJ1-1|.|few
CAWTQGSSRTFF
TGTGCCTGGACCCAGGGGTCCTCCCGAACTTTCTTT
>TRBV7-6|TRBJ2-1|TRBD1|once
CASSPRTGVQFF
TGTGCCAGCAGCCCCCGGACAGGGGTGCAGTTCTTC
>TRBV6-1|TRBJ1-4|TRBD1|.
CASSEDRGIHEKLFF
TGTGCCAGCAGTGAGGACAGGGGGATTCATGAAAAACTGTTTTTT
>TRBV5-4|TRBJ2-7|.|.
CASSLAGSYEQYF
TGTGCCAGCAGCTTGGCAGGGTCCTACGAGCAGTACTTC
>TRBV2|TRBJ1-3|.|.
CASSVRGNTIYF
TGTGCCAGCAGTGTTCGAGGGAACACCATATATTTT
>TRBV19|TRBJ2-4|TRBD1|.
CASRGTGANIQYF
TGTGCCAGCCGGGGGACAGGGGCAAACATTCAGTACTTC
>TRBV9|TRBJ2-2|TRBD1|.
CASSVEWDRRTGELFF
TGTGCCAGCAGCGTAGAATGGGACAGGAGGACCGGGGAGCTGTTTTTT
>TRBV7-9|TRBJ2-5|TRBD2|.
CASSWGGGTQYF
TGTGCCAGCAGTTGGGGCGGGGGGACCCAGTACTTC
>TRBV19|TRBJ1-2|TRBD1|few
CASLGQTNYGYTF
TGTGCCAGTTTGGGACAGACTAACTATGGCTACACCTTC
>TRBV4-3|TRBJ2-7|TRBD2|.
CASSQNTGGSYEQYF
TGCGCCAGCAGCCAAAACACGGGAGGATCCTACGAGCAGTACTTC
>TRBV4-2|TRBJ2-1|TRBD1|.
CASSHQGTGNPNSYNEQFF
TGTGCCAGCAGCCATCAAGGGACAGGGAACCCAAACTCCTACAATGAGCAGTTCTTC
>TRBV29-1|TRBJ2-2|.|.
CSVERPNTGELFF
TGCAGCGTTGAACGTCCGAACACCGGGGAGCTGTTTTTT
>TRBV5-5|TRBJ1-2|TRBD1|.
CASSYWDRGDGYTF
TGTGCCAGCAGCTACTGGGACAGGGGGGATGGCTACACCTTC
>TRBV18|TRBJ2-5|.|.
CASSPRGQETQYF
TGTGCCAGCTCACCCCGGGGGCAAGAGACCCAGTACTTC
>TRBV4-2|TRBJ2-3|TRBD2|.
CASSQASGVTDTQYF
TGTGCCAGCAGCCAAGCCAGCGGGGTCACAGATACGCAGTATTTT
>TRBV4-3|TRBJ2-1|.|.
CASSQVGGFYNEQFF
TGCGCCAGCAGCCAAGTGGGGGGATTCTACAATGAGCAGTTCTTC
>TRBV7-2|TRBJ1-2|.|.
CASSLDRANYGYTF
TGTGCCAGCAGCTTAGACAGAGCTAACTATGGCTACACCTTC
>TRBV5-1|TRBJ2-5|TRBD1|.
CASSRVPGQGRQETQYF
TGCGCCAGCAGCCGCGTCCCGGGACAGGGTCGGCAAGAGACCCAGTACTTC
>TRBV18|TRBJ2-2|TRBD2|.
CASSPPSLADTGELFF
TGTGCCAGCTCACCACCTTCACTAGCGGACACCGGGGAGCTGTTTTTT
>TRBV5-1|TRBJ1-1|.|.
CASSLFGRNTEAFF
TGCGCCAGCAGCTTGTTTGGCCGGAACACTGAAGCTTTCTTT
>TRBV5-5|TRBJ1-1|TRBD1|.
CASSLYQGATDTEAFF
TGTGCCAGCAGCCTTTATCAGGGGGCGACGGACACTGAAGCTTTCTTT
>TRBV4-1|TRBJ2-7|TRBD2|few
CASSQGLADPYEQYF
TGTGCCAGCAGCCAAGGGCTAGCGGACCCCTACGAGCAGTACTTC
>TRBV4-3|TRBJ2-3|.|few
CASSQDPVVTSTDTQYF
TGCGCCAGCAGCCAAGATCCCGTGGTTACTAGCACAGATACGCAGTATTTT
>TRBV4-1|TRBJ2-7|TRBD1|.
CASSRLSPGQDPYEQYF
TGCGCCAGCAGTCGATTAAGCCCGGGACAGGACCCCTACGAGCAGTACTTC
>TRBV4-2|TRBJ1-4|TRBD1|.
CASSRDRVNEKLFF
TGTGCCAGCAGCCGAGACAGGGTTAATGAAAAACTGTTTTTT
>TRBV6-6|TRBJ2-1|.|.
CASSPARGSYNEQFF
TGTGCCAGCAGCCCAGCCCGGGGAAGCTACAATGAGCAGTTCTTC
>TRBV7-9|TRBJ1-5|.|.
CASSPGAGENNQPQHF
TGTGCCAGCAGTCCCGGGGCGGGGGAGAATAATCAGCCCCAGCATTTT
>TRBV4-3|TRBJ2-4|.|.
CASSQGIRRLAKNIQYF
TGCGCCAGCAGCCAAGGAATCCGCAGGCTAGCCAAAAACATTCAGTACTTC
>TRBV19|TRBJ1-1|.|.
CATYAVNTEAFF
TGTGCCACCTACGCGGTGAACACTGAAGCTTTCTTT
>TRBV5-1|TRBJ2-5|TRBD1|.
CASNRPGQEGTQYF
TGCGCCAGCAACCGCCCGGGACAGGAGGGGACCCAGTACTTC
>TRBV6-5|TRBJ1-6|.|.
CASRAGLGSPLHF
TGTGCCAGCAGGGCAGGTTTGGGTTCACCCCTCCACTTT
>TRBV7-9|TRBJ2-7|TRBD1|.
CASSSGQGSYPEQYF
TGTGCCAGCAGCTCCGGACAGGGGTCCTATCCCGAGCAGTACTTC
>TRBV6-1|TRBJ2-3|.|.
CASSERYRTSTDTQYF
TGTGCCAGCAGTGAACGCTACAGAACTAGCACAGATACGCAGTATTTT
>TRBV5-1|TRBJ2-3|TRBD1|.
CASSPQGGSADTQYF
TGCGCCAGCAGCCCACAGGGGGGAAGCGCAGATACGCAGTATTTT
>TRBV4-3|TRBJ2-7|.|.
CASSQGVAGDTYEQYF
TGCGCCAGCAGCCAAGGTGTTGCGGGGGACACCTACGAGCAGTACTTC
>TRBV7-9|TRBJ1-2|TRBD1|.
CASSLGTDYGYTF
TGTGCCAGCAGCTTGGGGACAGACTATGGCTACACCTTC